One and the same sample provided the 27 T cell receptor beta chains below, sequenced in a study of T cell repertoires in cytomegalovirus infection. TCRdb fed the reads into MiXCR, producing one record per CDR3 protein. The sample shows around 740,000 distinct CDR3 sequences, less than 40% of them seen only once. Sequenced sample: PBMCs. The receptors derive from a human donor in good health (CMV status not recorded). Some clones in this sample may be carry-over from other donors' samples.

This clonotype occurred a few times. V gene TRBV18 combines with J gene TRBJ2-5; 7 bases fit TRBD1. V lost 6 bases to trimming and J lost 3 bases; unmatched junction nucleotides: 7. Germline loops: CDR1 KGHSH, CDR2 LQKENI. The CDR3 has 14 amino acids. The CDR3, as DNA: TGTGCCAGCTCGCCAGCCACAGGGGAAGAGACCCAGTACTTC. Amino acids: CASSPATGEETQYF.

The genes are TRBV11-1 and TRBJ2-7, with a possible D match to TRBD1 (7 bases). The germline V and J ends were trimmed by 0 bases and 5 bases, with 11 bases remaining between them. Germline CDR1 and CDR2: SGHAT and FQDESV (reference sequence). The CDR3 covers 14 residues. In DNA form, the CDR3 reads TGTGCCAGCAGCTTAGCAGGAGGGGGCGACGAGCAGTACTTC. This gives the protein CASSLAGGGDEQYF.

This chain connects TRBV4-2 to TRBJ2-3, with 12 bases aligning to TRBD2. The CDR3 length is 18 residues. Germline CDR1 reads LGHNA; CDR2 reads YNFKEQ. Trimming took 4 bases from V and 3 from J; bases not matched to a gene: 11. In nucleotides, the CDR3 is TGTGCCAGCAGCCTGGCGGGGCTAGCGGGAGGGCCGACAGATACGCAGTATTTT. This encodes CASSLAGLAGGPTDTQYF.

The V gene is TRBV20-1, the J gene TRBJ1-4, with 7 positions matching TRBD1. Germline V CDR1 and CDR2: DFQATT, SNEGSKA (reference sequence). The CDR3 is 14 residues long. Germline trimming cut 4 bases from V and 4 bases from J; bases unmatched to any gene: 6. Written as DNA, the CDR3 is TGCAGTGCTACAAGACAGGGCCTTAATGAAAAACTGTTTTTT. The encoded protein is CSATRQGLNEKLFF.

V gene TRBV4-2 combines with J gene TRBJ2-4, with TRBD2 as a possible D gene (6 bases). Germline assignment: CDR1 LGHNA and CDR2 YNFKEQ. CDR3 length equals 16 residues. The ends were cut back, 0 bases at V and 2 bases at J, with 11 bases in the middle. The CDR3 loop reads CASSQEVGTSKNIQYF. The CDR3 region has the DNA TGTGCCAGCAGCCAAGAAGTCGGGACTTCCAAAAACATTCAGTACTTC.

The rearrangement uses TRBV20-1 and TRBJ2-2; possibly TRBD1 for D (6 bases). CDR1 DFQATT and CDR2 SNEGSKA come from the germline V gene (reference sequence). The CDR3 consists of 16 residues. V was shortened by 4 bases and J by 0 bases, with 15 bases between the two germline ends. CDR3 DNA: TGCAGTGCTATTAAAAACAGGGTCTCGAACACCGGGGAGCTGTTTTTT. Its translation is CSAIKNRVSNTGELFF.

V is TRBV7-8 and J is TRBJ1-2; D call uncertain. This CDR3 is built from 14 residues. The V gene's germline CDR1 is SGHVS and CDR2 FQNEAQ. V was trimmed by 2 bases and J by 4 bases, leaving 11 bases between them. The CDR3 nucleotides are TGTGCCAGCAGCTTAATGCTTTCGGTCTATGGCTACACCTTC. This translates into CASSLMLSVYGYTF.

This clonotype was seen more than once but under ten times. The chain uses TRBV20-1 and TRBJ2-7; D call uncertain. The CDR3 is made up of 13 amino acids. V was shortened by 7 bases and J by 1 base, with 14 bases between the two germline ends. Germline V gene data show CDR1 as DFQATT and CDR2 as SNEGSKA (reference sequence). Here the CDR3 DNA reads TGCAGTGGTACGTCGGACGGTTCCTACGAGCAGTACTTC. It yields the protein CSGTSDGSYEQYF.

This clonotype has only a few counts. J is TRBJ2-3 and V is TRBV5-1; no definite D call. There are 14 residues in the CDR3. Germline CDR1 and CDR2: SGHRS and YFSETQ. With 2 bases removed from V and 2 bases from J, the gap between germline ends came to 9 bases. CDR3 region: CASSFVEITDTQYF. As DNA, the CDR3 is TGCGCCAGCAGCTTCGTGGAGATCACAGATACGCAGTATTTT.

The chain carries TRBV5-6 and TRBJ1-2; D possibly corresponds to TRBD1 (5 bases). V lost 0 bases and J 7 bases, leaving 16 bases between the germline ends. CDR3 length equals 15 residues. Germline CDR1 SGHDT, CDR2 YYEEEE. The CDR3 region has the DNA TGTGCCAGCAGCTTGGCCCGGGGACCCCGACTTGGCTACACCTTC. Its translation: CASSLARGPRLGYTF.

The sample holds many counts of this clonotype. The J gene is TRBJ2-1, the V gene TRBV7-9; D is perhaps TRBD1 (5 bases). Deletions cut 2 bases from V and 6 bases from J, with 14 bases between. The germline CDR1 and CDR2 sequences are SEHNR and FQNEAQ (reference sequence). CDR3 length: 15 amino acids. The CDR3 bases are TGTGCCAGCAGCTTATATTCGGCAGGGCGCAATGAGCAGTTCTTC. Translating it yields CASSLYSAGRNEQFF.

This clonotype has at least ten counts. The V gene is TRBV12-3 or TRBV12-4, the J gene TRBJ2-7; 7 nucleotides line up with TRBD1. Germline trimming cut 2 bases from V and 3 bases from J; bases unmatched to any gene: 7. This CDR3 contains 15 residues. In nucleotides, the CDR3 is TGTGCCAGCAGTTTATCCGGGACAGCCAACTACGAGCAGTACTTC. It encodes CASSLSGTANYEQYF.

This chain connects TRBV6-4 to TRBJ2-3; weak D call: TRBD1 (5 bases). The V gene's germline CDR1 is MRHNA and CDR2 SNTAGT. V was cut by 0 bases and J by 5 bases, with 6 bases left in between. The CDR3 runs 13 residues. The CDR3 spells CASSDSGQDTQYF. Written as DNA, the CDR3 is TGTGCCAGCAGTGACTCGGGGCAAGATACGCAGTATTTT.

About this clonotype: A much larger clonotype is one base distant, so this may be a read error. This sequence joins TRBV7-2 and TRBJ2-7; 8 bases map to TRBD2. CDR3 length equals 17 residues. Losses at the gene ends were 1 base for V and 1 base for J; bases not matched to a gene: 9. Germline-derived CDR1 and CDR2 are SGHTA and FQGNSA. The CDR3 coding sequence is TGTGCCAGCAGCTTAGAACCGGGACTAGTGGGGTCCTACGAGCAGTACTTC. It yields the protein CASSLEPGLVGSYEQYF. Drawing the rest from reference TRBV7-2 and TRBJ2-7, the complete variable domain is GAGVSQSPSNKVTEKGKDVELRCDPISGHTALYWYRQSLGQGLEFLIYFQGNSAPDKSGLPSDRFSAERTGGSVSTLTIQRTQQEDSAVYLCASSLEPGLVGSYEQYFGPGTRLTVT.

This chain uses TRBV9 with TRBJ2-7; no firm D call. This CDR3 comprises 16 residues. With 0 bases removed from V and 2 bases from J, the gap between germline ends came to 15 bases. Germline V gene data show CDR1 as SGDLS and CDR2 as YYNGEE. CDR3 in amino acids: CASSVGLIEDPYEQYF. Written as DNA, the CDR3 is TGTGCCAGCAGCGTAGGGCTAATTGAAGACCCCTACGAGCAGTACTTC.

V and J are TRBV5-1 and TRBJ1-1; 8 bases align to TRBD1. The CDR3 contains 16 residues. V shed 4 bases and J 1 base; nucleotides not matched to a gene: 9. Germline V gene lookup returns CDR1 SGHRS and CDR2 YFSETQ. The CDR3 reads CASSTGQGKRNTEAFF. In DNA form, the CDR3 reads TGCGCCAGCAGCACCGGACAGGGCAAAAGGAACACTGAAGCTTTCTTT.

The V and J genes are TRBV6-8 and TRBJ1-2, with TRBD1 identical over 7 bases. The germline CDR1 and CDR2 sequences are MNHGY and SAAAGT. V trimming: 6 bases; J trimming: 2 bases; junction bases outside the gene matches: 3. The CDR3 sequence is 13 residues long. The CDR3 region has the DNA TGTGCCAGCAGGGCGACAGGGAACTATGGCTACACCTTC. Residues: CASRATGNYGYTF.

The CDR3 sequence: CASSQPGQGDFHNEQFF. The CDR3 region has the DNA TGTGCCAGCAGTCAGCCGGGACAGGGTGATTTCCACAATGAGCAGTTCTTC. This chain uses TRBV28 with TRBJ2-1, with TRBD1 identical over 9 bases. The CDR3 loop spans 17 amino acids. Unmatched junction bases numbered 13, after V lost 5 bases and J lost 5 bases. Germline CDR1 reads MDHEN; CDR2 reads SYDVKM.

This rearrangement joins TRBV5-1 to TRBJ1-1; TRBD1 might be the D (5 bases). With 4 bases removed from V and 10 bases from J, the gap between germline ends came to 14 bases. The germline V gene encodes CDR1 SGHRS and CDR2 YFSETQ. The CDR3 length is 12 residues. The CDR3 region has the DNA TGCGCCAGCAGCCCGGGGGGGGAGCCAGCTTTCTTT. Protein sequence: CASSPGGEPAFF.

This chain links TRBV28 with TRBJ2-3; the match to TRBD2 covers 8 bases. V lost 11 bases and J lost 3; bases outside the gene matches: 13. The CDR3 sequence is 15 residues long. Per the germline V gene, CDR1 is MDHEN and CDR2 is SYDVKM. This CDR3 reads CAWWERRGGTDTQYF. The CDR3 DNA is TGTGCCTGGTGGGAGAGACGGGGGGGGACAGATACGCAGTATTTT.

This chain links TRBV28 with TRBJ1-4; weak D call: TRBD1 (5 bases). With 4 bases removed from V and 8 bases from J, the gap between germline ends came to 17 bases. Germline CDR1 MDHEN, CDR2 SYDVKM. CDR3 length equals 15 residues. CDR3 protein: CASSYGDLRGEKLFF. DNA of the CDR3: TGTGCCAGCAGTTATGGGGACCTTCGAGGGGAAAAACTGTTTTTT.

V gene TRBV15 combines with J gene TRBJ1-1; possible D gene TRBD1, 5 bases. With 3 bases removed from V and 10 bases from J, the gap between germline ends came to 15 bases. The CDR3 is 13 residues long. CDR1 and CDR2 from the germline V gene are LNHNV and YYDKDF (reference sequence). Written as DNA, the CDR3 is TGTGCCACCAGCAGGGCTCTTATCGGGGGAGCTTTCTTT. It codes for CATSRALIGGAFF. Full variable domain (rest looked up from reference TRBV15 and TRBJ1-1): DAMVIQNPRYQVTQFGKPVTLSCSQTLNHNVMYWYQQKSSQAPKLLFHYYDKDFNNEADTPDNFQSRRPNTSFCFLDIRSPGLGDTAMYLCATSRALIGGAFFGQGTRLTVV.

The chain joins TRBV4-1 to TRBJ2-7, with D hard to call. The V gene's germline CDR1 is MGHRA and CDR2 YSYEKL. CDR3 length: 13 residues. Trimming removed 1 base at V and 7 bases at J, with 11 bases between. This chain's CDR3 is CASSQVPGGEQYF. The CDR3 bases are TGCGCCAGCAGCCAAGTCCCAGGTGGGGAGCAGTACTTC.

CDR3 protein: CSVKRGGAVEEKLFF. The CDR3, as DNA: TGCAGCGTCAAAAGGGGGGGAGCAGTAGAAGAAAAACTGTTTTTT. V usage is TRBV29-1 and J usage is TRBJ1-4, with a possible D match to TRBD1 (6 bases). CDR3 size: 15 residues. Germline loops: CDR1 SQVTM, CDR2 ANQGSEA. V was pared by 6 bases and J by 8 bases, with 22 bases between.

This clonotype came up a few times. The chain has TRBV24-1 and TRBJ2-3, with D perhaps matching TRBD1 (5 bases). CDR3 length: 15 residues. V lost 6 bases to trimming and J lost 2 bases, with 14 bases between them. The germline V gene encodes CDR1 KGHDR and CDR2 SFDVKD. In DNA form, the CDR3 reads TGTGCCACCAGTATGCCAGGACAAATCACAGATACGCAGTATTTT. Protein: CATSMPGQITDTQYF.

V usage is TRBV19 and J usage is TRBJ1-1, with TRBD1 matching over 11 bases. The CDR3 covers 12 residues. V shed 10 bases, J shed 6 bases, and the junction held 4 bases outside the gene matches. From germline, CDR1 is LNHDA and CDR2 SQIVND (reference sequence). Here the CDR3 reads CATGTGGAEAFF. CDR3 DNA: TGTGCCACAGGGACAGGGGGAGCTGAAGCTTTCTTT.

CDR3 loop: CASSQDISGSGSWTDTQYF. For the CDR3, the DNA is TGTGCCAGCAGCCAAGATATATCGGGCAGCGGGAGTTGGACAGATACGCAGTATTTT. The chain has TRBV4-2 and TRBJ2-3; 8 bases are a match to TRBD2. CDR3 length: 19 amino acids. V gave up 0 bases and J gave up 3 bases; unmatched junction bases: 14. Germline loops: CDR1 LGHNA, CDR2 YNFKEQ.